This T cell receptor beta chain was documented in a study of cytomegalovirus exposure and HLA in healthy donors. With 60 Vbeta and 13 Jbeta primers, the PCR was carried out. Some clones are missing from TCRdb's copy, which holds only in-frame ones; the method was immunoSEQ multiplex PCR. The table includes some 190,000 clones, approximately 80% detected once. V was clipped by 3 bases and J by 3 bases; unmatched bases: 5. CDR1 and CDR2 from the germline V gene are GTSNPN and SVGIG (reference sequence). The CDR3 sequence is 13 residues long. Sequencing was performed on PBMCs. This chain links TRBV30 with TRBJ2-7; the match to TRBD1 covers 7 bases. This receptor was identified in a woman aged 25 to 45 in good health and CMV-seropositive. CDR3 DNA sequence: TGTGCCTGGAGAGGGGGCATAGACTACGAGCAGTACTTC. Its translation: CAWRGGIDYEQYF.